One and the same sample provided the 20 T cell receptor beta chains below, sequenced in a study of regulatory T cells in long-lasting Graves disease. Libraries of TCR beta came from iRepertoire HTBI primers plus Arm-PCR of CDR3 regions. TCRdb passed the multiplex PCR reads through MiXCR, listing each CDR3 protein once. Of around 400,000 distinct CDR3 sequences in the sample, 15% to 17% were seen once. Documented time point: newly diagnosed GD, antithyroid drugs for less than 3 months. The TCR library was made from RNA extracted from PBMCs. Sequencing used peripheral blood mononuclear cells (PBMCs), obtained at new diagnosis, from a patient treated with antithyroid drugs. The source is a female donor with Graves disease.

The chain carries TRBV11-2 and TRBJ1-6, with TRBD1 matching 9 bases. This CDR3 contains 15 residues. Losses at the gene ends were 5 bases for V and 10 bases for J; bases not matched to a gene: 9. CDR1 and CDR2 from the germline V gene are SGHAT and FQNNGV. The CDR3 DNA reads TGTGCCAGCAGCGCTGGACAGGGGCGCGCCTCACCCCTCCACTTT. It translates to CASSAGQGRASPLHF.

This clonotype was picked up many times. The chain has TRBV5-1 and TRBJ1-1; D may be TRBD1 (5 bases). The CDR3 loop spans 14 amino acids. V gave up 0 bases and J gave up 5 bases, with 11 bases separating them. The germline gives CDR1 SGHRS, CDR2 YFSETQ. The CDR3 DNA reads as TGCGCCAGCAGCTTGGATGGGGGTTGGACTGAAGCTTTCTTT. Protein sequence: CASSLDGGWTEAFF.

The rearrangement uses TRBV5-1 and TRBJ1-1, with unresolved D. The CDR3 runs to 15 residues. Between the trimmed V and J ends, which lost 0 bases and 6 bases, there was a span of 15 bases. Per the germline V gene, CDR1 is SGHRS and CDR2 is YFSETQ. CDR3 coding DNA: TGCGCCAGCAGCTTGGGAGGGTCCCGCGGCGCTGAAGCTTTCTTT. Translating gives CASSLGGSRGAEAFF.

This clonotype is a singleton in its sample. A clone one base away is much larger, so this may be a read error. CDR3 nucleotide sequence: TGTGCCAGCAGCCAAGATCCGATTCGGGGGCCTCCACAGCCTTTCACAGATACGCAGTATTTT. As protein: CASSQDPIRGPPQPFTDTQYF. The chain recombines TRBV14 with TRBJ2-3; either TRBD1 or TRBD2 may supply D (6 bases each). There are 21 residues in the CDR3. V was trimmed by 0 bases and J by 2 bases, leaving 27 bases between them. CDR1 SGHDN and CDR2 FVKESK come from the germline V gene.

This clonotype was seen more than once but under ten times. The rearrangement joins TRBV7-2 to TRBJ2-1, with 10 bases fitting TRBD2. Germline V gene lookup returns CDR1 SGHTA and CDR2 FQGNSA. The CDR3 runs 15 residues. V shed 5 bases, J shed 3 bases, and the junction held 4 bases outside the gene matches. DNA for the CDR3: TGTGCCAGCAGCCACTGGACTAGCGGCTACAATGAGCAGTTCTTC. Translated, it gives CASSHWTSGYNEQFF.

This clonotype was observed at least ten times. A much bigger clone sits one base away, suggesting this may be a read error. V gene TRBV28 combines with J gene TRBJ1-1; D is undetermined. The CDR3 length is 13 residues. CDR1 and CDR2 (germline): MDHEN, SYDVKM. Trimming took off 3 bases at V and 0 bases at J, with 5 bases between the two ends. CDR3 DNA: TGTGCCAGCAGTTTCTCCTTGAACACTGAAGCTTTCTTT. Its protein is CASSFSLNTEAFF.

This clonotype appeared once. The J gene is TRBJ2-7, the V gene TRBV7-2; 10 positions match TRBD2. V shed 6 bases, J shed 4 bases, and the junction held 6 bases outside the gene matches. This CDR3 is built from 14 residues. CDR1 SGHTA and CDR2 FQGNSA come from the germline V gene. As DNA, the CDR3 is TGTGCCAGCAGTGAAGGTAGCGGGAGGTACGAGCAGTACTTC. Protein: CASSEGSGRYEQYF.

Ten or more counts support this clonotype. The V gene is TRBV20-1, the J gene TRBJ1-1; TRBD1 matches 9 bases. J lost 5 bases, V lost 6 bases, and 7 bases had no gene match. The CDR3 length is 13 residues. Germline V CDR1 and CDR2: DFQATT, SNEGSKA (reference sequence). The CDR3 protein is CSARDREWTEAFF. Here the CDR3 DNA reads TGCAGTGCACGGGACAGGGAGTGGACTGAAGCTTTCTTT.

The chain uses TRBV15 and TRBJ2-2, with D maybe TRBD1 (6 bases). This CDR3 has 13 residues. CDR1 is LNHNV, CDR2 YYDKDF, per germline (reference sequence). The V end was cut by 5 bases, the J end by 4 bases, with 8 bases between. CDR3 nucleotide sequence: TGTGCCACCAGCCAGGGGTCCACCGGGGAGCTGTTTTTT. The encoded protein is CATSQGSTGELFF.

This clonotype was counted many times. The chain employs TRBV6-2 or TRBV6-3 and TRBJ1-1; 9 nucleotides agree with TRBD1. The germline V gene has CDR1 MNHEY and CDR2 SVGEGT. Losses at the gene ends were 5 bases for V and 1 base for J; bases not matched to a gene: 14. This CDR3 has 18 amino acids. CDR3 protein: CASSGLDPRTGANTEAFF. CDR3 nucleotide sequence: TGTGCCAGCAGTGGTTTAGATCCGAGGACAGGGGCGAACACTGAAGCTTTCTTT.

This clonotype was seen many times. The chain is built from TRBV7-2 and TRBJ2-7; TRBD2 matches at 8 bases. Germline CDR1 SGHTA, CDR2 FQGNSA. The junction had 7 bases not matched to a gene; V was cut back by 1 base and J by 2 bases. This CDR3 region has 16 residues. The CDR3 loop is CASSLVHSGSAYEQYF. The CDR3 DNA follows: TGTGCCAGCAGCTTAGTTCACAGCGGGAGTGCCTACGAGCAGTACTTC.

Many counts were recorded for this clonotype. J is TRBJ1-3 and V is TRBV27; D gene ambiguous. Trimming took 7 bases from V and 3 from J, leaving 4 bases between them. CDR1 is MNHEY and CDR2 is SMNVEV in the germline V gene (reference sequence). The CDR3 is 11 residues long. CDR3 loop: CASTDGNTIYF. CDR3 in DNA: TGTGCCAGCACAGATGGAAACACCATATATTTT.

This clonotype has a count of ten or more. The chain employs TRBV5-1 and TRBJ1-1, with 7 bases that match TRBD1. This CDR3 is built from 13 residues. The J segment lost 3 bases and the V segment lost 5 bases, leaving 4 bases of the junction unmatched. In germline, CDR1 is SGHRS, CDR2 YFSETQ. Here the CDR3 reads CASRKGQDTEAFF. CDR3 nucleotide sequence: TGCGCCAGCAGGAAAGGACAGGACACTGAAGCTTTCTTT.

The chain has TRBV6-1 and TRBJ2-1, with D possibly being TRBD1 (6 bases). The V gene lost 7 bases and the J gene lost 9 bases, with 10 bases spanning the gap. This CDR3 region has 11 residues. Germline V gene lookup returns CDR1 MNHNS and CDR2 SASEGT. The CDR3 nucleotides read TGTGCCAGCAAACAGGGTCTTGAGCAGTTCTTC. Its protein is CASKQGLEQFF.

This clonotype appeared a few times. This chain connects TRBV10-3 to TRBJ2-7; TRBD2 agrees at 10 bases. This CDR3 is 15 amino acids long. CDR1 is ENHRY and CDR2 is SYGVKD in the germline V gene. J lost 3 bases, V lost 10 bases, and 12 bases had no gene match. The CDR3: CATLLTSGPYYEQYF. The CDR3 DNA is TGTGCCACCCTTTTGACTAGCGGGCCGTACTACGAGCAGTACTTC.

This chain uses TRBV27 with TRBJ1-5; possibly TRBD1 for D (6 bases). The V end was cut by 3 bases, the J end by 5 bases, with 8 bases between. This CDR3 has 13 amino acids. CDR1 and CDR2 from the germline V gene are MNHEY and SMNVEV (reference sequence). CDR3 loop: CASSLDRYQPQHF. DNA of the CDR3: TGTGCCAGCAGTTTGGACAGATATCAGCCCCAGCATTTT.

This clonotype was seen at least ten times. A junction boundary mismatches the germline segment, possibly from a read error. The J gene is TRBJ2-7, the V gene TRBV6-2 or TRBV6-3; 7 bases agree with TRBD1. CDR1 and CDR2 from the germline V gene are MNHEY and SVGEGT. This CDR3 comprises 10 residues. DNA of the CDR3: TGTGCCAGCAGAAAGGGACAGCCTAACTTC. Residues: CASRKGQPNF.

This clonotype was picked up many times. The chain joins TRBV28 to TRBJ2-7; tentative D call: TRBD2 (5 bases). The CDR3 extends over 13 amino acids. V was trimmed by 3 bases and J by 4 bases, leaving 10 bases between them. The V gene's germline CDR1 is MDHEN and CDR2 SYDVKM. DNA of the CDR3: TGTGCCAGCAGTTTCGAGGGCCGGTACGAGCAGTACTTC. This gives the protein CASSFEGRYEQYF. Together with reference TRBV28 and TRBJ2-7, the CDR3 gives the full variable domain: DVKVTQSSRYLVKRTGEKVFLECVQDMDHENMFWYRQDPGLGLRLIYFSYDVKMKEKGDIPEGYSVSREKKERFSLILESASTNQTSMYLCASSFEGRYEQYFGPGTRLTVT.

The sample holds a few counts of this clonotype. DNA of the CDR3: TGTGCCAGCAGGGGCCGTAATCAGCCCCAGCATTTT. As protein: CASRGRNQPQHF. The chain joins TRBV19 to TRBJ1-5; D may be TRBD1 (6 bases). Trimming removed 9 bases at V and 4 bases at J, with 10 bases between. CDR3 size: 12 residues. Germline-derived CDR1 and CDR2 are LNHDA and SQIVND (reference sequence).

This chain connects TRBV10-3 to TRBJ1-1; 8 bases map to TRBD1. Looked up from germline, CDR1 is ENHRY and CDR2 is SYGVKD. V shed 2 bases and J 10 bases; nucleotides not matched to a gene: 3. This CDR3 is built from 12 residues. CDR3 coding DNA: TGTGCCATCAGTGAGCCCAGGGGGCGAGCTTTCTTT. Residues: CAISEPRGRAFF.